Presented here are 21 T cell receptor beta chains from one specimen sequenced in a study of blood T cell repertoires in COVID-19. Generated by immunoSEQ multiplex PCR, the TCRdb table keeps only in-frame clones and is missing some. The sample includes roughly 130,000 clones, 86% of them seen just once. Sequenced material: PBMCs or T cells enriched from blood (not recorded which). Receptor source: a woman aged 50 to 65 who had recovered from COVID-19.

V and J are TRBV5-1 and TRBJ1-5; D call uncertain. V lost 0 bases and J 7 bases, leaving 8 bases between the germline ends. Germline CDR1 and CDR2: SGHRS and YFSETQ. The CDR3 runs to 13 residues. The CDR3, as DNA: TGCGCCAGCAGCTTGGACGGGGTCCAGCCCCAGCATTTT. Amino acid sequence: CASSLDGVQPQHF.

The J gene is TRBJ2-5, the V gene TRBV6-1, with D perhaps matching TRBD1 (6 bases). The CDR3 totals 13 residues. Germline values: CDR1 MNHNS, CDR2 SASEGT. V dropped 10 bases and J dropped 4 bases, with 16 bases sitting between them. Here the CDR3 reads CATIRGLLETQYF. The CDR3, as DNA: TGTGCCACTATCAGGGGCCTCCTAGAGACCCAGTACTTC.

V and J are TRBV10-2 and TRBJ2-7; 9 nucleotides match TRBD1. Germline V gene lookup returns CDR1 WSHSY and CDR2 SAAADI. After removal of 1 base from V and 3 bases from J, the junction contained 4 bases not matched to a gene. There are 15 residues in the CDR3. The DNA for the CDR3 is TGCGCCAGCAGTGAGTGGGACAGGGAGCTCTACGAGCAGTACTTC. This encodes CASSEWDRELYEQYF.

The chain has TRBV20-1 and TRBJ2-7; TRBD1 might be the D (6 bases). Germline loops: CDR1 DFQATT, CDR2 SNEGSKA (reference sequence). The CDR3 covers 11 residues. Trimming left V 3 bases short and J 3 bases short, with 6 bases between. In DNA, the CDR3 is TGCAGTGCTAGGGACAGCTACGAGCAGTACTTC. It is translated as CSARDSYEQYF.

A single count supports this clone. The chain joins TRBV28 to TRBJ1-6; the D is unclear. CDR3 length: 15 amino acids. From germline, CDR1 is MDHEN and CDR2 SYDVKM. The V and J ends lost 6 bases and 7 bases respectively, with 16 bases between them. Written as DNA, the CDR3 is TGTGCCAGCAGCCAAGCCGGAGTCTACAATTCACCCCTCCACTTT. This codes for CASSQAGVYNSPLHF.

The chain joins TRBV6-5 to TRBJ1-4; D remains unclear. V was shortened by 2 bases and J by 3 bases, with 10 bases between the two germline ends. Germline V gene data show CDR1 as MNHEY and CDR2 as SVGAGI. The CDR3 extends over 15 amino acids. The CDR3 loop reads CASSYASGSNEKLFF. The CDR3 region has the DNA TGTGCCAGCAGTTACGCGTCAGGATCTAATGAAAAACTGTTTTTT.

J is TRBJ2-7 and V is TRBV11-2; TRBD1 agrees at 7 bases. Per germline, CDR1 SGHAT and CDR2 FQNNGV. V shed 5 bases and J 2 bases; nucleotides not matched to a gene: 3. CDR3 length: 13 amino acids. The CDR3 sequence: CASSLQGAYEQYF. CDR3 nucleotides: TGTGCCAGCAGCCTCCAGGGGGCCTACGAGCAGTACTTC.

A few counts support this clone. J is TRBJ1-5 and V is TRBV5-1, with 8 positions matching TRBD1. The germline V gene has CDR1 SGHRS and CDR2 YFSETQ. The ends lost 4 bases at V and 4 bases at J; junction bases unmatched: 4. This CDR3 comprises 14 residues. CDR3: CASSAGQGNQPQHF. CDR3 sequence (DNA): TGCGCCAGCAGCGCCGGACAGGGAAATCAGCCCCAGCATTTT.

This clone was seen a handful of times. This sequence joins TRBV10-3 and TRBJ1-1; D call uncertain. Germline V gene sequence: CDR1 ENHRY, CDR2 SYGVKD. V lost 3 bases and J 11 bases, leaving 10 bases between the germline ends. The CDR3 sequence is 11 residues long. CDR3 sequence: CAISETNRAFF. In DNA, the CDR3 is TGTGCCATCAGTGAAACGAATCGGGCTTTCTTT.

This clone was observed a single time. The chain carries TRBV20-1 and TRBJ2-3; 9 nucleotides line up with TRBD2. The ends lost 3 bases at V and 1 base at J; junction bases unmatched: 2. Germline V lookup: CDR1 DFQATT, CDR2 SNEGSKA (reference sequence). The CDR3 is made up of 14 amino acids. CDR3 sequence (DNA): TGCAGTGCTAGTGCGGGGGGGGGCACAGATACGCAGTATTTT. As protein: CSASAGGGTDTQYF.

V and J are TRBV7-9 and TRBJ1-1; possibly TRBD1 for D (5 bases). The CDR3 has 14 amino acids. V lost 5 bases, J lost 1 base, and 11 bases lay in between. Germline V lookup: CDR1 SEHNR, CDR2 FQNEAQ (reference sequence). In nucleotides, the CDR3 is TGTGCCAGCAGCCTCTCCCAGGGGAACACTGAAGCTTTCTTT. Translation gives CASSLSQGNTEAFF.

The chain is built from TRBV7-8 and TRBJ1-4, with D perhaps matching TRBD1 (6 bases). The CDR3 consists of 14 residues. Trimming removed 1 base from V and 7 bases from J, with 10 bases in between. Germline V gene lookup returns CDR1 SGHVS and CDR2 FQNEAQ. The CDR3 sequence is CASSLVGGGEKLFF. The CDR3 nucleotides are TGTGCCAGCAGCTTAGTAGGGGGGGGTGAAAAACTGTTTTTT.

The V call is TRBV18, the J call TRBJ2-4; 9 bases align to TRBD2. CDR1 and CDR2 from the germline V gene are KGHSH and LQKENI. Trimming removed 6 bases from V and 3 bases from J; junction bases left unmatched: 15. The CDR3 spans 18 residues. CDR3 coding DNA: TGTGCCAGCTCGCCCCTTCCGGGGACTAGCTCTAGCAAAAACATTCAGTACTTC. Translating it yields CASSPLPGTSSSKNIQYF. Complete variable domain (other parts from reference TRBV18 and TRBJ2-4): NAGVMQNPRHLVRRRGQEARLRCSPMKGHSHVYWYRQLPEEGLKFMVYLQKENIIDESGMPKERFSAEFPKEGPSILRIQQVVRGDSAAYFCASSPLPGTSSSKNIQYFGAGTRLSVL.

The chain joins TRBV18 to TRBJ2-4, with 7 bases matching TRBD1. There are 17 residues in the CDR3. Germline trimming cut 2 bases from V and 1 base from J; bases unmatched to any gene: 8. Looked up from germline, CDR1 is KGHSH and CDR2 is LQKENI. CDR3 residues: CASSPVDRVQAKNIQYF. The CDR3 coding sequence is TGTGCCAGCTCACCAGTCGACAGGGTACAGGCCAAAAACATTCAGTACTTC.

The chain combines TRBV29-1 with TRBJ1-2; 8 bases fit TRBD1. This CDR3 has 13 residues. The junction had 9 bases not matched to a gene; V was cut back by 4 bases and J by 8 bases. CDR1 and CDR2 (germline): SQVTM, ANQGSEA. The chain's CDR3 is CSVGRGRTMGYTF. The CDR3, as DNA: TGCAGCGTTGGCAGGGGGCGAACTATGGGCTACACCTTC. Looking up the rest from reference TRBV29-1 and TRBJ1-2 gives the full variable domain: SAVISQKPSRDICQRGTSLTIQCQVDSQVTMMFWYRQQPGQSLTLIATANQGSEATYESGFVIDKFPISRPNLTFSTLTVSNMSPEDSSIYLCSVGRGRTMGYTFGSGTRLTVV.

This chain uses TRBV28 with TRBJ1-2; no clear D gene. This CDR3 spans 11 amino acids. V was shortened by 7 bases and J by 2 bases, with 5 bases between the two germline ends. Germline V gene lookup returns CDR1 MDHEN and CDR2 SYDVKM. The CDR3 spells CASTGNYGYTF. CDR3 coding DNA: TGTGCCAGCACGGGGAACTATGGCTACACCTTC.

The rearrangement links TRBV14 to TRBJ2-1, with TRBD2 matching 11 bases. The V and J ends lost 0 bases and 11 bases, in that order; junction bases with no gene match: 6. Germline V gene data show CDR1 as SGHDN and CDR2 as FVKESK. The CDR3 contains 15 residues. Here the CDR3 DNA reads TGTGCCAGCAGCCAAGAAGATAGCGGGGGGGCCAAGCAGTTCTTC. This encodes CASSQEDSGGAKQFF. Full variable domain (outside the CDR3, taken from reference TRBV14 and TRBJ2-1): EAGVTQFPSHSVIEKGQTVTLRCDPISGHDNLYWYRRVMGKEIKFLLHFVKESKQDESGMPNNRFLAERTGGTYSTLKVQPAELEDSGVYFCASSQEDSGGAKQFFGPGTRLTVL.

V gene TRBV5-1 combines with J gene TRBJ2-1; 12 positions agree with TRBD2. Trimming removed 0 bases from V and 3 bases from J; junction bases left unmatched: 4. Germline V gene sequence: CDR1 SGHRS, CDR2 YFSETQ. The CDR3 consists of 17 residues. CDR3: CASSLAPLAGGYNEQFF. The CDR3 DNA sequence: TGCGCCAGCAGCTTGGCCCCACTAGCGGGGGGCTACAATGAGCAGTTCTTC.

This clone was seen just once. CDR3 bases: TGTGCCACCAGCAGCATCGACAGAACCAATTCACCCCTCCACTTT. This codes for CATSSIDRTNSPLHF. The chain joins TRBV15 to TRBJ1-6, with D possibly being TRBD1 (5 bases). In germline, CDR1 is LNHNV, CDR2 YYDKDF (reference sequence). This CDR3 is 15 amino acids long. V lost 3 bases and J lost 7, with 13 bases in between.

V usage is TRBV4-1 and J usage is TRBJ1-4; D uncertain. The CDR3 sequence is 16 residues long. From germline, CDR1 is MGHRA and CDR2 YSYEKL. The ends were cut back, 1 base at V and 4 bases at J, with 13 bases in the middle. CDR3 loop: CASSQASGSFNEKLFF. CDR3 coding DNA: TGCGCCAGCAGCCAAGCTTCCGGGTCATTTAATGAAAAACTGTTTTTT.

V is TRBV6-1 and J is TRBJ1-1; 9 bases align to TRBD1. The length of the CDR3 is 17 residues. Trimming took 2 bases from V and 11 from J; bases not matched to a gene: 18. Germline V gene lookup returns CDR1 MNHNS and CDR2 SASEGT. CDR3 nucleotide sequence: TGTGCCAGCAGTGAACTGCAAAGACCGGGACAGGGCGATTTGGCTTTCTTT. It specifies CASSELQRPGQGDLAFF.